These 27 T cell receptor beta chains were sequenced from one sample in a study of cytomegalovirus exposure and HLA in healthy donors (dated by TCRdb to about 2017). Libraries were constructed by the immunoSEQ multiplex PCR assay. Sourced from immuneACCESS, this table was stored by TCRdb with only in-frame sequences that have V and J called. A share of the clones is absent; for the studies checked, an unresolved V gene accounts for under half, and the remainder has no known explanation. The sample table records tens of thousands of clones; 88% of these occur just once. The ten largest account for about 6.7% of the sample. Material for sequencing was PBMCs. The receptors were gathered from a woman aged 25 to 39 in good health and CMV-seronegative.

The chain joins TRBV5-5 to TRBJ2-7; 8 nucleotides line up with TRBD2. This CDR3 spans 14 amino acids. Germline loops: CDR1 SGHKS, CDR2 YYEKEE (reference sequence). J was trimmed by 5 bases and V by 4 bases; bases with no gene match: 8. The CDR3 DNA follows: TGTGCCAGCAGCCAAACCGGGACTAGTGACGAGCAGTACTTC. Protein product: CASSQTGTSDEQYF.

The chain employs TRBV19 and TRBJ1-2, with a tentative D call TRBD1 (6 bases). The CDR3 has 15 residues. With 6 bases removed from V and 0 bases from J, the gap between germline ends came to 14 bases. Germline V lookup: CDR1 LNHDA, CDR2 SQIVND (reference sequence). The CDR3 protein is CASREQGPPNYGYTF. The CDR3 coding sequence is TGTGCCAGTAGGGAACAGGGTCCCCCTAACTATGGCTACACCTTC.

The chain couples TRBV7-9 to TRBJ2-1; TRBD2 matches 8 bases. CDR3 size: 16 residues. The trim removed 8 bases at V and 9 bases at J, leaving 18 bases unmatched. Germline assignment: CDR1 SEHNR and CDR2 FQNEAQ (reference sequence). The CDR3 loop reads CASRYDRAGVSGEQFF. As DNA, the CDR3 is TGTGCCAGCCGTTATGATCGAGCGGGAGTCTCCGGTGAGCAGTTCTTC.

V gene TRBV7-2 combines with J gene TRBJ2-2; D not resolved. The V gene's germline CDR1 is SGHTA and CDR2 FQGNSA. This CDR3 has 13 residues. Trimming cost V 1 base and J 9 bases, with 9 bases left between them. CDR3 sequence reads: CASSLGPNRELFF. The CDR3 bases are TGTGCCAGCAGCTTAGGGCCAAACCGGGAGCTGTTTTTT.

This chain uses TRBV7-9 with TRBJ2-2; 10 positions agree with TRBD2. The J segment lost 4 bases and the V segment lost 10 bases, leaving 6 bases of the junction unmatched. The CDR3 spans 14 residues. The V gene's germline CDR1 is SEHNR and CDR2 FQNEAQ (reference sequence). The CDR3 DNA is TGTGCCACCGGACTAGCGGAAACCACCGGGGAGCTGTTTTTT. This sequence encodes CATGLAETTGELFF. Full variable domain (missing parts from reference TRBV7-9 and TRBJ2-2): DTGVSQNPRHKITKRGQNVTFRCDPISEHNRLYWYRQTLGQGPEFLTYFQNEAQLEKSRLLSDRFSAERPKGSFSTLEIQRTEQGDSAMYLCATGLAETTGELFFGEGSRLTVL.

This rearrangement joins TRBV25-1 to TRBJ1-2; D is ambiguous. Germline CDR1 and CDR2: MGHDK and SYGVNS. V was cut by 4 bases and J by 1 base, with 10 bases left in between. The CDR3 is made up of 14 amino acids. CDR3 bases: TGTGCCAGCAGTGGGCAAACAGATAACTATGGCTACACCTTC. Encoded protein: CASSGQTDNYGYTF.

V usage is TRBV28 and J usage is TRBJ1-1, with D unclear. Between the trimmed V and J ends, which lost 7 bases and 6 bases, there was a span of 12 bases. This CDR3 comprises 12 residues. Germline values: CDR1 MDHEN, CDR2 SYDVKM. This chain's CDR3 is CASMQQRAEAFF. For the CDR3, the DNA is TGTGCCAGCATGCAACAGAGGGCTGAAGCTTTCTTT. Full variable domain (remainder filled in from reference TRBV28 and TRBJ1-1): DVKVTQSSRYLVKRTGEKVFLECVQDMDHENMFWYRQDPGLGLRLIYFSYDVKMKEKGDIPEGYSVSREKKERFSLILESASTNQTSMYLCASMQQRAEAFFGQGTRLTVV.

This clone was observed a single time. The V gene is TRBV2, the J gene TRBJ2-1; 9 nucleotides line up with TRBD2. The CDR3 is made up of 15 amino acids. Losses at the gene ends were 4 bases for V and 8 bases for J; bases not matched to a gene: 9. Per the germline V gene, CDR1 is SNHLY and CDR2 is FYNNEI. The CDR3 reads CASSVPGLANDEQFF. CDR3 in DNA: TGTGCCAGCAGTGTCCCGGGACTAGCAAACGATGAGCAGTTCTTC.

This chain connects TRBV13 to TRBJ1-1; D is perhaps TRBD1 (5 bases). V lost 5 bases and J lost 9, with 16 bases in between. The germline CDR1 and CDR2 sequences are PRHDT and FYEKMQ (reference sequence). The CDR3 spans 13 residues. The CDR3, as DNA: TGTGCCAGCAGCCCGAAGACGCAGGGAAAAGCTTTCTTT. Its protein product is CASSPKTQGKAFF.

There are a few counts of this clone. The genes are TRBV5-1 and TRBJ2-7; 7 nucleotides agree with TRBD1. Germline CDR1 SGHRS, CDR2 YFSETQ. This CDR3 is 14 amino acids long. V dropped 5 bases and J dropped 3; count of bases not matched to a gene: 8. The CDR3 is CASRAQGEDYEQYF. DNA for the CDR3: TGCGCCAGCAGAGCGCAGGGGGAAGACTACGAGCAGTACTTC.

This sequence joins TRBV28 and TRBJ2-7; D ambiguous. Germline values: CDR1 MDHEN, CDR2 SYDVKM. Trimming left V 3 bases short and J 3 bases short, with 6 bases between. This CDR3 region has 12 residues. The CDR3 reads CASSFLGYEQYF. CDR3 DNA sequence: TGTGCCAGCAGTTTTCTCGGCTACGAGCAGTACTTC.

In nucleotides, the CDR3 is TGCGCCAGCGGGGCGGAGGGAGGGACCTACGAGCAGTACTTC. Translated: CASGAEGGTYEQYF. This chain connects TRBV5-1 to TRBJ2-7; TRBD2 matches at 7 bases. With V trimmed by 7 bases and J by 2 bases, 9 bases remained unmatched. The CDR3 length is 14 residues. From germline, CDR1 is SGHRS and CDR2 YFSETQ. The complete variable domain, with remaining parts taken from reference TRBV5-1 and TRBJ2-7, reads KAGVTQTPRYLIKTRGQQVTLSCSPISGHRSVSWYQQTPGQGLQFLFEYFSETQRNKGNFPGRFSGRQFSNSRSEMNVSTLELGDSALYLCASGAEGGTYEQYFGPGTRLTVT.

This chain joins TRBV2 and TRBJ2-3; 10 nucleotides match TRBD1. The ends lost 6 bases at V and 4 bases at J; junction bases unmatched: 4. Germline V CDR1 and CDR2: SNHLY, FYNNEI. This CDR3 comprises 14 residues. The CDR3 loop is CASSRDRGSDTQYF. In DNA form, the CDR3 reads TGTGCCAGCAGCCGGGACAGGGGATCAGATACGCAGTATTTT. The variable domain in full, completed from reference TRBV2 and TRBJ2-3, reads EPEVTQTPSHQVTQMGQEVILRCVPISNHLYFYWYRQILGQKVEFLVSFYNNEISEKSEIFDDQFSVERPDGSNFTLKIRSTKLEDSAMYFCASSRDRGSDTQYFGPGTRLTVL.

The rearrangement joins TRBV30 to TRBJ1-2; TRBD1 might be the D (5 bases). Trimming left V 3 bases short and J 3 bases short, with 23 bases between. CDR3 length: 17 residues. Per the germline V gene, CDR1 is GTSNPN and CDR2 is SVGIG (reference sequence). The CDR3 protein is CAWRDRATASTDYGYTF. In DNA form, the CDR3 reads TGTGCCTGGAGGGATAGAGCGACAGCGTCGACTGACTATGGCTACACCTTC.

V usage is TRBV28 and J usage is TRBJ2-6; D might be TRBD2 (6 bases). CDR1 is MDHEN, CDR2 SYDVKM, per germline. Trimming left V 7 bases short and J 1 base short, with 11 bases between. The CDR3 has 15 residues. CDR3 residues: CASTPAGSGANVLTF. The CDR3 DNA follows: TGTGCCAGCACCCCCGCGGGGTCTGGGGCCAACGTCCTGACTTTC.

The chain links TRBV7-3 to TRBJ2-6; maybe TRBD2 (5 bases). The CDR3 runs to 15 residues. V was shortened by 5 bases and J by 0 bases, with 8 bases between the two germline ends. The germline V gene has CDR1 SGHTA and CDR2 FQGTGA. CDR3 loop: CASSRRDSGANVLTF. The CDR3 DNA is TGTGCCAGCAGCCGACGGGACTCTGGGGCCAACGTCCTGACTTTC.

CDR3 DNA sequence: TGCGCCAGTCGCCTACAGGGGTCTATCGACGAGCAGTACTTC. Translation gives CASRLQGSIDEQYF. The chain uses TRBV5-1 and TRBJ2-7; TRBD1 matches at 7 bases. CDR1 and CDR2 (germline): SGHRS, YFSETQ. This CDR3 is built from 14 residues. After removal of 8 bases from V and 5 bases from J, the junction contained 13 bases not matched to a gene.

The rearrangement links TRBV11-3 to TRBJ1-3; D remains unclear. V was trimmed by 4 bases and J by 0 bases, leaving 7 bases between them. Germline-derived CDR1 and CDR2 are SGHNT and YENEEA. The CDR3 covers 14 residues. CDR3 amino acids: CASSSRSSGNTIYF. DNA for the CDR3: TGTGCCAGCAGCTCGAGGAGCTCTGGAAACACCATATATTTT.

The chain is built from TRBV5-1 and TRBJ2-7, with D possibly TRBD2 on 6 matching bases. From germline, CDR1 is SGHRS and CDR2 YFSETQ. V was pared by 1 base and J by 4 bases, with 15 bases between. This CDR3 region has 15 residues. CDR3 protein: CASSLSYGGDYEQYF. DNA for the CDR3: TGCGCCAGCAGCTTGTCTTATGGCGGGGATTACGAGCAGTACTTC.

The CDR3 DNA follows: TGTGCCAGCAGCTCGGACAGGGCACTCTCCTACGAGCAGTACTTC. It yields the protein CASSSDRALSYEQYF. This rearrangement joins TRBV11-2 to TRBJ2-7; 8 nucleotides agree with TRBD1. V trimming: 4 bases; J trimming: 0 bases; junction bases outside the gene matches: 5. CDR3 length equals 15 residues. Germline values: CDR1 SGHAT, CDR2 FQNNGV. The entire variable domain, with the rest obtained from reference TRBV11-2 and TRBJ2-7, is as follows: EAGVAQSPRYKIIEKRQSVAFWCNPISGHATLYWYQQILGQGPKLLIQFQNNGVVDDSQLPKDRFSAERLKGVDSTLKIQPAKLEDSAVYLCASSSDRALSYEQYFGPGTRLTVT.

The chain carries TRBV6-6 and TRBJ2-7, with D possibly matching TRBD2 (5 bases). The CDR3 is 14 residues long. Per germline, CDR1 MNHNY and CDR2 SVGAGI (reference sequence). Trimming removed 3 bases from V and 3 bases from J, with 12 bases in between. The CDR3 coding sequence is TGTGCCAGCAGTTATACGGCCGGGGACTACGAGCAGTACTTC. Amino acid sequence: CASSYTAGDYEQYF.

The V call is TRBV5-1, the J call TRBJ2-7; unclear D gene. The CDR3 contains 13 residues. Germline lookup yields CDR1 SGHRS and CDR2 YFSETQ. V was trimmed by 4 bases and J by 5 bases, leaving 13 bases between them. The CDR3 is CASSRVTPNEQYF. The CDR3 region has the DNA TGCGCCAGCAGCAGAGTAACCCCCAACGAGCAGTACTTC.

This chain connects TRBV25-1 to TRBJ2-7; TRBD2 aligns across 13 bases. Germline V lookup: CDR1 MGHDK, CDR2 SYGVNS. The CDR3 length is 16 residues. Losses at the gene ends were 2 bases for V and 7 bases for J; bases not matched to a gene: 8. The DNA of the CDR3 is TGTGCCAGCAGTGAAGCGACTAGCGGGGGGTCCAGGGAGCAGTACTTC. This translates into CASSEATSGGSREQYF.

V is TRBV19 and J is TRBJ1-1, with TRBD1 as a possible D gene (5 bases). Trimming cost V 4 bases and J 2 bases, with 14 bases left between them. The CDR3 has 15 residues. Germline loops: CDR1 LNHDA, CDR2 SQIVND (reference sequence). CDR3 sequence (DNA): TGTGCCAGTAGTACGAGAACAGGAATCAACACTGAAGCTTTCTTT. It codes for CASSTRTGINTEAFF.

This clone has just one count. This CDR3 is CASSPMTSTGEQYF. The CDR3, as DNA: TGTGCCAGCAGCCCTATGACTAGCACCGGCGAGCAGTACTTC. The gene calls are TRBV9 and TRBJ2-7, with 7 bases matching TRBD2. Germline V lookup: CDR1 SGDLS, CDR2 YYNGEE. The trim removed 4 bases at V and 6 bases at J, leaving 10 bases unmatched. The length of the CDR3 is 14 residues. The full variable domain, completed using reference TRBV9 and TRBJ2-7, is DSGVTQTPKHLITATGQRVTLRCSPRSGDLSVYWYQQSLDQGLQFLIQYYNGEERAKGNILERFSAQQFPDLHSELNLSSLELGDSALYFCASSPMTSTGEQYFGPGTRLTVT.

CDR3 sequence reads: CASSYRLTSSGELFF. The CDR3 coding sequence is TGTGCCAGCAGTTACCGCCTCACTAGTTCGGGGGAGCTGTTTTTT. The rearrangement uses TRBV6-6 and TRBJ2-2; possible D gene TRBD2, 5 bases. V dropped 2 bases and J dropped 8 bases, with 15 bases sitting between them. This CDR3 region has 15 residues. Germline loops: CDR1 MNHNY, CDR2 SVGAGI (reference sequence).

The CDR3 loop is CAWTSPGQYYNEQFF. CDR3 bases: TGTGCCTGGACCTCACCGGGACAGTACTACAATGAGCAGTTCTTC. The chain employs TRBV30 and TRBJ2-1; 7 positions agree with TRBD1. The CDR3 runs 15 residues. Germline assignment: CDR1 GTSNPN and CDR2 SVGIG (reference sequence). The junction had 9 bases not matched to a gene; V was cut back by 4 bases and J by 3 bases.